This T cell receptor (beta chain) was observed in a study of long-term antiretroviral therapy in people with HIV. The CDR3 length is 14 residues. J lost 5 bases, V lost 4 bases, and 5 bases had no gene match. Germline CDR1 KGHSH, CDR2 LQKENI. PBMC samples from each donor numbered at least one pre-ART and at least two post-ART. It was version v3.0 of the immunoSEQ assay that was run at survey level. Samples were sequenced targeting about 40,000-50,000 T-cell genomes each. Only in-frame clones appear in the TCRdb table, and some are missing; sequencing was by immunoSEQ multiplex PCR. The sample has some 23,000 clones; around 80% are singletons.

The rearrangement uses TRBV18 and TRBJ1-2, with 9 bases that match TRBD1. The sequence came from a man aged 50-59 years with HIV. The sample here was unsorted PBMCs, taken 0.3 years after starting antiretroviral therapy. In DNA form, the CDR3 reads TGTGCCAGCTCACGGGACAGGGACGAGTATGGCTACACCTTC. This translates into CASSRDRDEYGYTF. The whole variable domain, filled in from reference TRBV18 and TRBJ1-2, reads NAGVMQNPRHLVRRRGQEARLRCSPMKGHSHVYWYRQLPEEGLKFMVYLQKENIIDESGMPKERFSAEFPKEGPSILRIQQVVRGDSAAYFCASSRDRDEYGYTFGSGTRLTVV.